Listed below are T cell receptor beta chains from one sample, sequenced in a study of shared clonotypes between healthy human individuals. Clones were sequenced by immunoSEQ multiplex PCR, and TCRdb holds only the in-frame ones, with some missing. The data contain 800,000 or so clones, 90% to 97% of them singletons. The sequenced sample consisted of naive CD8+ T cells sorted from blood. The receptors were gathered from a man aged 30 to 39 in good health. CDR3s include the opening cysteine and the closing phenylalanine or tryptophan. The D gene is left open where the match is weak. Clone size is shown for a subset of rows, as once, few, many or a class of expanded clone.

TRBV9,-,TRBD2,TRBJ2-1,TGTGCCAGCAGCGCTAGCGGGAGGTCGGATGAGCAGTTCTTC,CASSASGRSDEQFF
TRBV7-9,-,-,TRBJ2-7,TGTGCCAGCAGCTTAGTCAGGGGCTACGAGCAGTACTTC,CASSLVRGYEQYF
TRBV6-5,-,-,TRBJ2-7,TGTGCCAGCAGTCCACAACCTTTCAGCTCCTACGAGCAGTACTTC,CASSPQPFSSYEQYF
TRBV28,-,-,TRBJ1-5,TGTGCCAGCAGTTTAGGGGAGGGGGGGTCTCAGCCCCAGCATTTT,CASSLGEGGSQPQHF
TRBV18,-,TRBD2,TRBJ2-2,TGTGCCAGCTCACCATTACCGGGACTAGCGACCACCGGGGAGCTGTTTTTT,CASSPLPGLATTGELFF
TRBV14,once,-,TRBJ2-7,TGTGCCAGCAGCTCCCACGGCGGACCGGGCCCTCAAGGAGGTTCCTACGAGCAGTACTTC,CASSSHGGPGPQGGSYEQYF
TRBV19,-,-,TRBJ2-1,TGTGCCAGTAGTATCGCGGGGAACTACAATGAGCAGTTCTTC,CASSIAGNYNEQFF
TRBV27,-,-,TRBJ1-4,TGTGCCAGCAGTTTAAATGGGGGTGTCTATGAAAAACTGTTTTTT,CASSLNGGVYEKLFF
TRBV11-2,-,-,TRBJ2-7,TGTGCCAGCAGCTTGTGGGTCGAAACAGGGCTGCACGAGCAGTACTTC,CASSLWVETGLHEQYF
TRBV27,-,TRBD1,TRBJ1-2,TGTGCCAGCAGTTCTGCGGAACTAGGGGGCCTTGGGTATGGCTACACCTTC,CASSSAELGGLGYGYTF
TRBV7-9,-,-,TRBJ2-1,TGTGCCAGCGAGGACCTATCCAATGAGCAGTTCTTC,CASEDLSNEQFF
TRBV6-1,once,TRBD1,TRBJ2-7,TGTGCCAGCAGTGAGCTGGGACAGGGCTACGAGCAGTACTTC,CASSELGQGYEQYF
TRBV11-2,-,TRBD1,TRBJ1-1,TGTGCCAGCAGCTCCTTAGACAGGGGTATGAACACTGAAGCTTTCTTT,CASSSLDRGMNTEAFF
TRBV9,-,TRBD2,TRBJ2-3,TGTGCCAGCAGCTCAAGCGGGAGAACGACAGATACGCAGTATTTT,CASSSSGRTTDTQYF
TRBV10-1,-,TRBD1,TRBJ1-1,TGCGCCAGCAGTGAGACCACAGGGGGCACTGAAGCTTTCTTT,CASSETTGGTEAFF
TRBV7-8,-,TRBD2,TRBJ2-1,TGTGCCAGCAACCTCCCGATGGGACTAGCGGAGATAAATGAGCAGTTCTTC,CASNLPMGLAEINEQFF
TRBV13,once,-,TRBJ2-5,TGTGCCAGCAGCTTAGGCCAGGAGGGGATCCAAGAGACCCAGTACTTC,CASSLGQEGIQETQYF
TRBV29-1,-,-,TRBJ2-1,TGCAGCGTTGGTCGTGCTTACAATGAGCAGTTCTTC,CSVGRAYNEQFF
TRBV7-8,-,TRBD1,TRBJ2-5,TGTGCCAGCAGCTTAGTTGACAGGGGGCAGGAGACCCAGTACTTC,CASSLVDRGQETQYF
TRBV27,-,TRBD1,TRBJ2-5,TGTGCCAGCACGACAGGGAAAGAGACCCAGTACTTC,CASTTGKETQYF
TRBV4-2,-,-,TRBJ1-2,TGTGCCAGCAGCCGCGCAACGATTGCGGCAGAGGGAGTAGGCGGCTACACCTTC,CASSRATIAAEGVGGYTF